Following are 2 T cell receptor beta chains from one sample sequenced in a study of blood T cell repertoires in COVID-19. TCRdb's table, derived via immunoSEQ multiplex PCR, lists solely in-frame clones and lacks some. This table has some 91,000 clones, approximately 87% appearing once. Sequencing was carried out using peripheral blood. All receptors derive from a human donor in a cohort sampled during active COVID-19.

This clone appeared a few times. CDR3 DNA: TGTGCCAGCAGCTTAGCGCAGAGGCGTCAGCCCCAGCATTTT. It specifies CASSLAQRRQPQHF. The chain carries TRBV7-8 and TRBJ1-5; D is unclear. Germline-derived CDR1 and CDR2 are SGHVS and FQNEAQ. This CDR3 contains 14 residues. V was cut by 0 bases and J by 6 bases, with 9 bases left in between. Supplemented by reference TRBV7-8 and TRBJ1-5, the full variable domain reads GAGVSQSPRYKVAKRGQDVALRCDPISGHVSLFWYQQALGQGPEFLTYFQNEAQLDKSGLPSDRFFAERPEGSVSTLKIQRTQQEDSAVYLCASSLAQRRQPQHFGDGTRLSIL.

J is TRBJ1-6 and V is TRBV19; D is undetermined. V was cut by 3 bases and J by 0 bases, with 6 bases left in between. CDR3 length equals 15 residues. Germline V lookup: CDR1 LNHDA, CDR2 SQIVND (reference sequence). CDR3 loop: CASSIRDSYNSPLHF. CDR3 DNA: TGTGCCAGTAGTATCCGGGACTCCTATAATTCACCCCTCCACTTT.